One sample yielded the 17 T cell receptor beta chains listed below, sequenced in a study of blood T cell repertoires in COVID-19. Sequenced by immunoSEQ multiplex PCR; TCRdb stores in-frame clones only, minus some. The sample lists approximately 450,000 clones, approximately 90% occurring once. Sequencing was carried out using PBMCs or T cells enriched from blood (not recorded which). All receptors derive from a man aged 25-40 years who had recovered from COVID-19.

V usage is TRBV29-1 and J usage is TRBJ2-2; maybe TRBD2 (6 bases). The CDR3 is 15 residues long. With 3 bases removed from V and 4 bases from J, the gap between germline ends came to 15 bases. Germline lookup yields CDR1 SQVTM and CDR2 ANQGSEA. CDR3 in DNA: TGCAGCGTTGATAGCGGCCCGAGGGGCACCGGGGAGCTGTTTTTT. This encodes CSVDSGPRGTGELFF.

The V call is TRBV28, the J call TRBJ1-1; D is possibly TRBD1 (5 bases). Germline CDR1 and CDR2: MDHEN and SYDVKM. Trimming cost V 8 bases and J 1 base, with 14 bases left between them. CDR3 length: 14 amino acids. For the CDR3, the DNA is TGTGCCAGCCCTAAGCAGGGATCGAACACTGAAGCTTTCTTT. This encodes CASPKQGSNTEAFF.

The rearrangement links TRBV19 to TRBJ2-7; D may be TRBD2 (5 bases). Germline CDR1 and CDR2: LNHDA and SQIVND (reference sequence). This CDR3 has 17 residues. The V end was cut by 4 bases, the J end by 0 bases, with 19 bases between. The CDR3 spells CASSTMFAREFSYEQYF. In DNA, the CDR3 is TGTGCCAGTAGTACCATGTTCGCGAGGGAGTTCTCCTACGAGCAGTACTTC. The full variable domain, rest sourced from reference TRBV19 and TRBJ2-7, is DGGITQSPKYLFRKEGQNVTLSCEQNLNHDAMYWYRQDPGQGLRLIYYSQIVNDFQKGDIAEGYSVSREKKESFPLTVTSAQKNPTAFYLCASSTMFAREFSYEQYFGPGTRLTVT.

DNA for the CDR3: TGTGCCAGCTCTCCTGATCAGGGGACAGCCCCGCGGCATTTT. Translating gives CASSPDQGTAPRHF. The rearrangement joins TRBV18 to TRBJ1-5, with 7 bases that match TRBD1. CDR1 is KGHSH, CDR2 LQKENI, per germline. The CDR3 runs to 14 residues. With V trimmed by 6 bases and J by 15 bases, 17 bases remained unmatched.

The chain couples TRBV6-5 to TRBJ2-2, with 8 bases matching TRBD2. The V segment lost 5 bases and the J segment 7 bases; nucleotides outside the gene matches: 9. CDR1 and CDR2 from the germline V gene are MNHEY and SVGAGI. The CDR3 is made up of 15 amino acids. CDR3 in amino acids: CASSTEAGVGGELFF. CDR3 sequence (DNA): TGTGCCAGCAGTACGGAAGCGGGAGTGGGCGGGGAGCTGTTTTTT.

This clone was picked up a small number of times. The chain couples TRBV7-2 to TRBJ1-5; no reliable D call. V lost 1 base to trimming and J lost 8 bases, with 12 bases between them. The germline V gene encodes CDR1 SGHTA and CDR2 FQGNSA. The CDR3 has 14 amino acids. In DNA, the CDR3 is TGTGCCAGCAGCTTAGTGGGCAGCCCGGAGCCCCAGCATTTT. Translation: CASSLVGSPEPQHF.

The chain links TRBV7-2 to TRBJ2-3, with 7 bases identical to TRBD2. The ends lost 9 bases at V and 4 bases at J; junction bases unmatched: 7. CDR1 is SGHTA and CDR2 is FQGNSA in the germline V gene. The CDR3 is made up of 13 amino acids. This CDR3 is CASGVAGADTQYF. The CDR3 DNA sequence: TGTGCCAGTGGGGTGGCGGGAGCAGATACGCAGTATTTT.

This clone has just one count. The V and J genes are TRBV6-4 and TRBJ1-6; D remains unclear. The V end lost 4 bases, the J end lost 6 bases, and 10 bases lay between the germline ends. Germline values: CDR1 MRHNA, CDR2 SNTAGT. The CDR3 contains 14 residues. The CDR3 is CASSVDRGNSPLHF. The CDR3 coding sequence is TGTGCCAGCAGTGTTGACCGGGGTAATTCACCCCTCCACTTT.

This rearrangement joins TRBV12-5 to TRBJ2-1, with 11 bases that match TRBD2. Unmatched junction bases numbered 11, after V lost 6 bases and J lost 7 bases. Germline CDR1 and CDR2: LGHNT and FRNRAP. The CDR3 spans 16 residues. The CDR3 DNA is TGTGCTAGTGGACCCCCCGGGACTAGCGGTACTAATGAGCAGTTCTTC. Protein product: CASGPPGTSGTNEQFF.

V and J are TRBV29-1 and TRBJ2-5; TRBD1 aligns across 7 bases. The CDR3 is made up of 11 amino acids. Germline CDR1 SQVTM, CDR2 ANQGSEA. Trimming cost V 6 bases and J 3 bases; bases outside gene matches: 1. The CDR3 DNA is TGCAGCGTCGACAGGGAAGAGACCCAGTACTTC. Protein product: CSVDREETQYF.

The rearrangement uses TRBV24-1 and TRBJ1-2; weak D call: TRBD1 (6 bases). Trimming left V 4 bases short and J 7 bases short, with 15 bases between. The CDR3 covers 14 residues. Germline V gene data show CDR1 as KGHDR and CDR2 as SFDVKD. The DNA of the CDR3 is TGTGCCACCAGTGACATTGGGGGCGCAAGTGGCTACACCTTC. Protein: CATSDIGGASGYTF.

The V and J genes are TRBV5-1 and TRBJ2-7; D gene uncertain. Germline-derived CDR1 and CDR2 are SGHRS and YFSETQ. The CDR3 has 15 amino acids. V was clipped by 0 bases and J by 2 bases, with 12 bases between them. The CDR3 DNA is TGCGCCAGCAGCTTGGGACAAGTGTCCCCCTACGAGCAGTACTTC. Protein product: CASSLGQVSPYEQYF.

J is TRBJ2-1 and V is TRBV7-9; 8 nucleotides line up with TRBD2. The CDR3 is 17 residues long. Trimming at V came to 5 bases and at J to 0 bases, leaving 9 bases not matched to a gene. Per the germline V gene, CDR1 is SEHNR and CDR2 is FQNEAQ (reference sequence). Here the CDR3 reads CASSKGVSGSSYNEQFF. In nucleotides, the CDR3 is TGTGCCAGCAGCAAGGGTGTGAGCGGGAGCTCCTACAATGAGCAGTTCTTC.

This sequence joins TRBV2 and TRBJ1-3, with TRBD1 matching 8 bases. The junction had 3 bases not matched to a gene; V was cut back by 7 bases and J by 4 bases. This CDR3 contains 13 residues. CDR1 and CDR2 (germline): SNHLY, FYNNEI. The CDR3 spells CASKRTGGNTIYF. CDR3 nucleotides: TGTGCCAGCAAAAGGACAGGGGGAAACACCATATATTTT.

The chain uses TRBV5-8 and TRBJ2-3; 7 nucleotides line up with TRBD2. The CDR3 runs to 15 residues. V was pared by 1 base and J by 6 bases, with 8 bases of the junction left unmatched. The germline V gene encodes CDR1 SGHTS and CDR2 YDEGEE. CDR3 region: CASSLPAGTMDTQYF. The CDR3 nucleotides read TGTGCCAGCAGCTTGCCAGCGGGGACCATGGATACGCAGTATTTT.

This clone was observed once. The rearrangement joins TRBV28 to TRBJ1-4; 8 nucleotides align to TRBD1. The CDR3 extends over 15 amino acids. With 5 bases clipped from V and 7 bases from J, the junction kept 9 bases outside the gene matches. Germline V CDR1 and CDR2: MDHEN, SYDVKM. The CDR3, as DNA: TGTGCCAGCAGTCTCACAGGGGGGGTGGGTGAAAAACTGTTTTTT. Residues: CASSLTGGVGEKLFF.

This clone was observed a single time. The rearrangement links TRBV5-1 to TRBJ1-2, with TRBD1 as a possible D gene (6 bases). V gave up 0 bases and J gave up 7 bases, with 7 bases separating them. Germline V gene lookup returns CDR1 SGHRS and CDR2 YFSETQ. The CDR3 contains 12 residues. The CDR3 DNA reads TGCGCCAGCAGCTTGGAGGGGGTTGGCTACACCTTC. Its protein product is CASSLEGVGYTF.